This paragraph reports one TCR beta chain. Antigen: not known. The CDR3 totals 14 residues. Germline lookup yields CDR1 MNHEY and CDR2 SMNVEV (reference sequence). V was pared by 3 bases and J by 0 bases, with 6 bases between. TCRdb's table, derived via immunoSEQ multiplex PCR, lists solely in-frame clones and lacks some. The data hold 200,000 or so clones, with 93% observed a single time. This entry comes from a study of T cell responses to AZD1222 COVID-19 vaccine. General observations from the study: A mostly white British donor set with more females was recruited, and clonal diversity was possibly underestimated. Spike-specific TCR breadth rose after two AZD1222 doses, and depth rose as well. Seropositive status at baseline applied to only six AZD1222 recipients. Reportedly, close to half of spike-specific TCRs are directed against unmutated variant regions.

This receptor was obtained from an adult who received the AZD1222 COVID-19 vaccine. This chain joins TRBV27 and TRBJ1-3; D unclear. The sample here was peripheral blood, taken 28 days after the second AZD1222 dose. The CDR3 DNA reads TGTGCCAGCAGTTTCCGTTCCTCTGGAAACACCATATATTTT. Its protein product is CASSFRSSGNTIYF.